This T cell receptor (beta chain) appears in the sequencing data of a study of blood T cell repertoires in COVID-19. Across the study: COVID-19 samples collected from the United States, Italy and Spain covered acute and convalescent phases. T cells, B-cell-depleted T cells, or PBMCs provided the cDNA or gDNA that served as material.

Original processing notes: Reference gene primer amplification gave estimated nucleated cell counts. Sequenced by immunoSEQ multiplex PCR; TCRdb stores in-frame clones only, minus some. The DNA was the basis for D and trimming; V, J and clone size are from that table. Here the sample spans 150,000 to 200,000 clones, around 79% being singletons. This clone was picked up one time. The CDR3 loop spans 14 amino acids. V was pared by 8 bases and J by 3 bases, with 6 bases of the junction left unmatched. Per the germline V gene, CDR1 is LNHNV and CDR2 is YYDKDF (reference sequence). This chain joins TRBV15 and TRBJ2-3; 9 nucleotides align to TRBD2. Sequencing was done on a sample of peripheral blood. The origin of this receptor is a man in his sixties with active or convalescent COVID-19. The CDR3 coding sequence is TGTGCCACCGAAATAGCGGGAGTAACAGATACGCAGTATTTT. This encodes CATEIAGVTDTQYF.